This TCR beta chain was sequenced for a study of regulatory T cells in long-lasting Graves disease. Study-wide findings and caveats: Among samples with persistent disease, TRBV28, TRBJ1-2 and TRBJ2-5 were favored.

With iRepertoire HTBI primers and Arm-PCR of CDR3 regions, TCR beta libraries were built. TCRdb used MiXCR to reprocess the multiplex PCR reads, holding one entry per CDR3 protein. Of roughly 400,000 distinct CDR3 sequences in the sample, approximately 16% were seen once. This CDR3 comprises 14 residues. J lost 6 bases, V lost 5 bases, and 8 bases had no gene match. Per the germline V gene, CDR1 is LNHDA and CDR2 is SQIVND (reference sequence). Time point noted: newly diagnosed GD, antithyroid drugs for less than 3 months. Making the TCR library involved RNA that had been extracted from PBMCs. In the case of this clonotype: Its antigen is not identified.

The same specimen was also included in a second study, on T cells in Graves' hyperthyroidism and ophthalmopathy. That publication notes: The model identified upcoming ophthalmopathy a median approximately six months ahead of onset.

The receptor's source is a woman aged 35 to 49 with Graves disease. V is TRBV19 and J is TRBJ2-7, with 9 bases identical to TRBD2. The sample in question was peripheral blood mononuclear cells (PBMCs), obtained at new diagnosis, from a patient treated with antithyroid drugs. DNA of the CDR3: TGTGCCAGTAGTCCATCTAGCGGGAAGAGCGAGCAGTACTTC. Protein sequence: CASSPSSGKSEQYF.